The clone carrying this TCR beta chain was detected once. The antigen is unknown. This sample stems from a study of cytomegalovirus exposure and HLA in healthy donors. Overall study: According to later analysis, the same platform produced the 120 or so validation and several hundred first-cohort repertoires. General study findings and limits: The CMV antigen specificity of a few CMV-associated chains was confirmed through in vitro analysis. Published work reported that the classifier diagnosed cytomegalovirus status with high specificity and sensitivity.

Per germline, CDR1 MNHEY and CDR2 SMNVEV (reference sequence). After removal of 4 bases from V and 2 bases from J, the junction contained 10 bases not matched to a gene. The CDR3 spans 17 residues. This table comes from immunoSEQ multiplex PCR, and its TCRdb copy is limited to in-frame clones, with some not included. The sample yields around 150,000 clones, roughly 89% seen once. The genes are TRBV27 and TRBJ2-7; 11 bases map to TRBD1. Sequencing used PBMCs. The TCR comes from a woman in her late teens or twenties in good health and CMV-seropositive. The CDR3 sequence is CASSYRTGGPIAYEQYF. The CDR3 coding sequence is TGTGCCAGCAGTTACCGGACAGGGGGCCCAATTGCCTACGAGCAGTACTTC.